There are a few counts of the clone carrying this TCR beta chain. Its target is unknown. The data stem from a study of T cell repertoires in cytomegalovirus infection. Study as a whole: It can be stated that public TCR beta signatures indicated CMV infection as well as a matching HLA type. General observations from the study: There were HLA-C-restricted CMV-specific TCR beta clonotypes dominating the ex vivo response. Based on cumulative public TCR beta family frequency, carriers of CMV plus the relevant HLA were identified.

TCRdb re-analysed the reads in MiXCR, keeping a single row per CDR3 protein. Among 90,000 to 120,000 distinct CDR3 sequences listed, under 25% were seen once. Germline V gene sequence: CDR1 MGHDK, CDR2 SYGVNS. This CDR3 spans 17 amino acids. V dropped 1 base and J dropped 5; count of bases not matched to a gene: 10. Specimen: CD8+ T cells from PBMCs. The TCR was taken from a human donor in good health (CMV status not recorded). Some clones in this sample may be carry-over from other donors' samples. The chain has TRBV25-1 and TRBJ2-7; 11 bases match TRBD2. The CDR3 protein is CASSEFGGLAGGDEQYF. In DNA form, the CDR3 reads TGTGCCAGCAGTGAATTCGGTGGCCTAGCGGGGGGAGACGAGCAGTACTTC.